This record looks at one T cell receptor (beta chain) sequence and its context. The data stem from a study of blood T cells in healthy people across ages. Trimming stripped 0 bases from V and 0 bases from J, with 12 bases between. Germline values: CDR1 MNHEY, CDR2 SVGEGT. The CDR3 has 17 residues. With a J-beta primer mix and a sample-barcoded 5' primer, a second PCR ran about 7 to 11 cycles. TCRdb fed the 5' RACE reads into MiXCR, producing one record per CDR3 protein. In the table there are 600,000 to 1,000,000 distinct CDR3 sequences, 55% to 70% of which are singletons. Input material: blood. The sequence was obtained from a man aged 25 to 45 in good health. The V gene is TRBV6-2 or TRBV6-3, the J gene TRBJ2-1, with a possible D match to TRBD2 (5 bases). The CDR3 DNA sequence: TGTGCCAGCAGTTACTCGACGGGGAGCAGCTCCTACAATGAGCAGTTCTTC. Translated, it gives CASSYSTGSSSYNEQFF.